Sequencing of this T cell receptor (beta chain) was carried out in a study of blood T cells in healthy people across ages. Primed by a sample-barcoded 5' primer and a J-beta primer mix, a second PCR proceeded for 7 to 11 cycles. TCRdb re-derived calls from the 5' RACE reads in MiXCR, one entry per CDR3 protein. The table shows 780,000 or so distinct CDR3 sequences, with 45% to 70% occurring only once. In germline, CDR1 is SGHRS, CDR2 YFSETQ. CDR3 length: 15 residues. The junction had 5 bases not matched to a gene; V was cut back by 4 bases and J by 7 bases. This chain connects TRBV5-1 to TRBJ2-1; TRBD2 agrees at 13 bases. The sequence was obtained from a man aged 40-49 years in good health. The specimen sequenced was blood. The CDR3 loop is CASSRGTSGVNEQFF. The CDR3, as DNA: TGCGCCAGCAGCCGCGGGACTAGCGGGGTTAATGAGCAGTTCTTC.